Shown below are 31 T cell receptor beta chains from a single sample sequenced in a study of T cell responses to AZD1222 COVID-19 vaccine. The table came from immunoSEQ multiplex PCR; TCRdb's copy has only in-frame clones and leaves some out. The sample has some 120,000 clones, 88% seen once. The source was peripheral blood, collected on day 0 of MenACWY control vaccination. All receptors derive from an adult in good health.

The V gene is TRBV28, the J gene TRBJ1-6; D ambiguous. The CDR3 consists of 18 residues. The ends were cut back, 6 bases at V and 0 bases at J, with 18 bases in the middle. The germline V gene encodes CDR1 MDHEN and CDR2 SYDVKM. The CDR3, as DNA: TGTGCCAGCAGATCCCGGACGGTGTCCCTCTCCTATAATTCACCCCTCCACTTT. Translating it yields CASRSRTVSLSYNSPLHF.

V and J are TRBV5-1 and TRBJ1-3; D gene unclear. V lost 2 bases, J lost 0 bases, and 9 bases lay in between. From germline, CDR1 is SGHRS and CDR2 YFSETQ. The CDR3 sequence is 15 residues long. Here the CDR3 DNA reads TGCGCCAGCAGCTTTGGAGTAGACTCTGGAAACACCATATATTTT. Its translation is CASSFGVDSGNTIYF.

The rearrangement uses TRBV9 and TRBJ2-1; 10 bases agree with TRBD2. CDR1 SGDLS and CDR2 YYNGEE come from the germline V gene. This CDR3 has 16 residues. V shed 3 bases, J shed 2 bases, and the junction held 5 bases outside the gene matches. The CDR3 DNA reads TGTGCCAGCAGCGCCATCGGACTAGCGGCCTACAATGAGCAGTTCTTC. Amino acid sequence: CASSAIGLAAYNEQFF.

This clone has more than one count but fewer than ten. The rearrangement links TRBV28 to TRBJ1-1; D remains ambiguous. Germline V gene data show CDR1 as MDHEN and CDR2 as SYDVKM. Deletions cut 3 bases from V and 2 bases from J, with 16 bases between. The CDR3 runs 16 residues. The CDR3 sequence: CASSFNLDSINTEAFF. In nucleotides, the CDR3 is TGTGCCAGCAGTTTCAACCTCGATTCTATTAACACTGAAGCTTTCTTT.

A remark on this clone: The junction and the germline gene differ at one end; a read error may be behind it. V usage is TRBV7-2 and J usage is TRBJ1-1, with 7 nucleotides matching TRBD1. Germline V lookup: CDR1 SGHTA, CDR2 FQGNSA. This CDR3 has 13 residues. CDR3 sequence reads: CASSRDRFWERIF. Written as DNA, the CDR3 is TGTGCCAGCAGCCGGGACAGATTCTGGGAGAGAATCTTT.

The V gene is TRBV30, the J gene TRBJ2-3; D possibly corresponds to TRBD2 (6 bases). V was clipped by 3 bases and J by 2 bases, with 12 bases between them. Germline values: CDR1 GTSNPN, CDR2 SVGIG (reference sequence). CDR3 length: 14 amino acids. The CDR3 DNA reads as TGTGCCTGGAGAGCAAGGGACTTCACAGATACGCAGTATTTT. Amino acid sequence: CAWRARDFTDTQYF.

The rearrangement joins TRBV27 to TRBJ1-2; tentatively, D is TRBD1 (5 bases). The germline V gene encodes CDR1 MNHEY and CDR2 SMNVEV (reference sequence). V dropped 1 base and J dropped 8 bases, with 11 bases sitting between them. The CDR3 length is 13 residues. CDR3 sequence: CASSLWGIGGYTF. The CDR3, as DNA: TGTGCCAGCAGTTTATGGGGGATTGGCGGCTACACCTTC.

The chain uses TRBV7-9 and TRBJ1-5; D is possibly TRBD1 (5 bases). The germline CDR1 and CDR2 sequences are SEHNR and FQNEAQ (reference sequence). The CDR3 runs to 18 residues. Trimming cost V 0 bases and J 0 bases, with 15 bases left between them. CDR3 protein: CASSLAGVSGHSNQPQHF. The CDR3 DNA reads TGTGCCAGCAGCTTAGCGGGGGTTAGCGGACATAGCAATCAGCCCCAGCATTTT.

This sequence joins TRBV7-9 and TRBJ1-5, with D perhaps matching TRBD1 (5 bases). CDR3 size: 16 residues. Germline CDR1 reads SEHNR; CDR2 reads FQNEAQ (reference sequence). V shed 2 bases and J shed 6 bases, with 17 bases lying between them. The CDR3 protein is CASSLWGGVEGQPQHF. Here the CDR3 DNA reads TGTGCCAGCAGCTTATGGGGGGGAGTGGAAGGTCAGCCCCAGCATTTT.

This clone was recorded a few times. The CDR3 region is CASSLGGEFEKLFF. DNA for the CDR3: TGTGCCAGCAGCTTAGGAGGGGAATTTGAAAAACTGTTTTTT. The chain combines TRBV7-9 with TRBJ1-4; D might be TRBD1 (5 bases). The V and J ends lost 1 base and 7 bases respectively, with 10 bases between them. The CDR3 totals 14 residues. CDR1 SEHNR and CDR2 FQNEAQ come from the germline V gene (reference sequence).

V and J are TRBV19 and TRBJ1-1, with D maybe TRBD1 (5 bases). The CDR3 is made up of 13 amino acids. V lost 11 bases and J lost 2, with 15 bases in between. Germline CDR1 is LNHDA and CDR2 is SQIVND (reference sequence). CDR3 nucleotide sequence: TGTGCCTGCCTGGGGGGTTATAACACTGAAGCTTTCTTT. Its protein product is CACLGGYNTEAFF.

J is TRBJ2-7 and V is TRBV18, with 12 bases fitting TRBD2. The CDR3 covers 16 residues. The germline gives CDR1 KGHSH, CDR2 LQKENI. After removal of 4 bases from V and 5 bases from J, the junction contained 9 bases not matched to a gene. The CDR3 DNA sequence: TGTGCCAGCTCACTCGATCTAGCGGGAGGGTTCGACGAGCAGTACTTC. It translates to CASSLDLAGGFDEQYF.

This chain joins TRBV18 and TRBJ2-7; D possibly corresponds to TRBD1 (6 bases). The CDR3 loop spans 13 amino acids. The V gene lost 2 bases and the J gene lost 7 bases, with 12 bases spanning the gap. Germline V gene sequence: CDR1 KGHSH, CDR2 LQKENI. CDR3 nucleotides: TGTGCCAGCTCACCAGACAGGCTTGGGGAGCAGTACTTC. It codes for CASSPDRLGEQYF.

For the CDR3, the DNA is TGTGCCATCAGTGGGGGAGACAGGGGGCAAGAGACCCAGTACTTC. Protein product: CAISGGDRGQETQYF. V usage is TRBV10-3 and J usage is TRBJ2-5, with TRBD1 matching over 9 bases. The germline V gene has CDR1 ENHRY and CDR2 SYGVKD. With 4 bases clipped from V and 2 bases from J, the junction kept 5 bases outside the gene matches. The CDR3 runs 15 residues.

The chain has TRBV18 and TRBJ2-7; 12 bases align to TRBD2. The CDR3 runs to 15 residues. Germline loops: CDR1 KGHSH, CDR2 LQKENI. With 1 base clipped from V and 2 bases from J, the junction kept 0 bases outside the gene matches. The CDR3 sequence is CASSPRTSGAYEQYF. In DNA, the CDR3 is TGTGCCAGCTCACCACGGACTAGCGGGGCCTACGAGCAGTACTTC.

In this sample, this clone turned up a few times. The V and J genes are TRBV6-5 and TRBJ1-4; D is possibly TRBD1 (6 bases). The ends were cut back, 7 bases at V and 7 bases at J, with 19 bases in the middle. CDR3 length: 15 amino acids. CDR1 is MNHEY and CDR2 is SVGAGI in the germline V gene. DNA of the CDR3: TGTGCCAGCACCTCATATGGGGGGGCTGGTGAAAAACTGTTTTTT. Residues: CASTSYGGAGEKLFF.

V is TRBV27 and J is TRBJ2-1; 15 bases line up with TRBD2. The germline V gene has CDR1 MNHEY and CDR2 SMNVEV (reference sequence). The CDR3 sequence is 14 residues long. Trimming removed 5 bases from V and 13 bases from J; junction bases left unmatched: 6. DNA for the CDR3: TGTGCCAGCAGTCCCGGACTAGCGGGAGGGCCTCAGTTCTTC. This translates into CASSPGLAGGPQFF.

The chain has TRBV7-9 and TRBJ2-7; D gene uncertain. Looked up from germline, CDR1 is SEHNR and CDR2 is FQNEAQ (reference sequence). The CDR3 runs to 14 residues. V was clipped by 5 bases and J by 1 base, with 12 bases between them. The CDR3 loop is CASSPKDSSYEQYF. In DNA, the CDR3 is TGTGCCAGCAGCCCCAAAGACTCATCCTACGAGCAGTACTTC. Using reference TRBV7-9 and TRBJ2-7 for the parts outside the CDR3, the full variable domain is DTGVSQNPRHKITKRGQNVTFRCDPISEHNRLYWYRQTLGQGPEFLTYFQNEAQLEKSRLLSDRFSAERPKGSFSTLEIQRTEQGDSAMYLCASSPKDSSYEQYFGPGTRLTVT.

The rearrangement joins TRBV11-3 to TRBJ1-2; TRBD1 aligns across 7 bases. The CDR3 is 12 residues long. Germline lookup yields CDR1 SGHNT and CDR2 YENEEA. V dropped 5 bases and J dropped 6; count of bases not matched to a gene: 3. The CDR3 here is CASSKGQNGYTF. CDR3 sequence (DNA): TGTGCCAGCAGCAAGGGACAGAATGGCTACACCTTC.

This clone was seen a single time. The chain joins TRBV19 to TRBJ2-6; D ambiguous. Germline CDR1 and CDR2: LNHDA and SQIVND (reference sequence). V gave up 8 bases and J gave up 3 bases, with 11 bases separating them. This CDR3 is 14 amino acids long. The CDR3 reads CASSGVVGANVLTF. The CDR3 region has the DNA TGTGCCAGTTCTGGGGTAGTTGGGGCCAACGTCCTGACTTTC. The full variable domain, with the rest looked up from reference TRBV19 and TRBJ2-6, is DGGITQSPKYLFRKEGQNVTLSCEQNLNHDAMYWYRQDPGQGLRLIYYSQIVNDFQKGDIAEGYSVSREKKESFPLTVTSAQKNPTAFYLCASSGVVGANVLTFGAGSRLTVL.

The V gene is TRBV15, the J gene TRBJ2-1, with D perhaps given as TRBD1 or TRBD2 (6 bases each). Between the trimmed V and J ends, which lost 0 bases and 9 bases, there was a span of 15 bases. Germline V CDR1 and CDR2: LNHNV, YYDKDF (reference sequence). CDR3 length: 15 residues. Written as DNA, the CDR3 is TGTGCCACCAGCAGAGATCGGCGGAGGGGGGCTGAGCAGTTCTTC. Translating it yields CATSRDRRRGAEQFF.

V gene TRBV28 combines with J gene TRBJ2-5, with TRBD1 identical over 7 bases. Germline V gene lookup returns CDR1 MDHEN and CDR2 SYDVKM. The CDR3 loop spans 16 amino acids. V shed 4 bases, J shed 3 bases, and the junction held 11 bases outside the gene matches. The CDR3 DNA follows: TGTGCCAGCAGTTCGGACAGGATTGACAGCAAAGAGACCCAGTACTTC. It yields the protein CASSSDRIDSKETQYF. The full variable domain, rest sourced from reference TRBV28 and TRBJ2-5, is DVKVTQSSRYLVKRTGEKVFLECVQDMDHENMFWYRQDPGLGLRLIYFSYDVKMKEKGDIPEGYSVSREKKERFSLILESASTNQTSMYLCASSSDRIDSKETQYFGPGTRLLVL.

The chain links TRBV11-2 to TRBJ1-1, with unresolved D. Looked up from germline, CDR1 is SGHAT and CDR2 is FQNNGV. The CDR3 runs to 14 residues. Trimming left V 5 bases short and J 2 bases short, with 12 bases between. CDR3 protein: CASSPASFNTEAFF. The CDR3 DNA reads as TGTGCCAGCAGCCCAGCCAGTTTTAACACTGAAGCTTTCTTT.

This rearrangement joins TRBV7-2 to TRBJ2-5; no clear D gene. The V and J ends lost 3 bases and 5 bases respectively, with 4 bases between them. Germline V CDR1 and CDR2: SGHTA, FQGNSA. The CDR3 has 11 residues. CDR3 DNA sequence: TGTGCCAGCAGCTTCACCGAGACCCAGTACTTC. Protein product: CASSFTETQYF.

DNA for the CDR3: TGTGCCAGCCGGCAGGGGGCGGACAATGAGCAGTTCTTC. Its translation: CASRQGADNEQFF. The chain couples TRBV10-3 to TRBJ2-1; 8 bases match TRBD1. Trimming at V came to 10 bases and at J to 5 bases, leaving 7 bases not matched to a gene. This CDR3 region has 13 residues. The germline CDR1 and CDR2 sequences are ENHRY and SYGVKD.

The J gene is TRBJ1-5, the V gene TRBV7-9; 7 positions agree with TRBD1. The V segment lost 5 bases and the J segment 3 bases; nucleotides outside the gene matches: 16. Germline CDR1 SEHNR, CDR2 FQNEAQ (reference sequence). The CDR3 covers 18 residues. DNA of the CDR3: TGTGCCAGCAGCGGGGAAGCCAGGGGGGAGAAGTTCAATCAGCCCCAGCATTTT. Its translation is CASSGEARGEKFNQPQHF.

This chain links TRBV24-1 with TRBJ2-3, with D tentatively TRBD1 (5 bases). The ends were cut back, 3 bases at V and 7 bases at J, with 16 bases in the middle. Germline loops: CDR1 KGHDR, CDR2 SFDVKD. This CDR3 region has 15 residues. CDR3 region: CATSDRQPGFYTQYF. CDR3 nucleotides: TGTGCCACCAGTGATCGACAGCCAGGGTTCTATACGCAGTATTTT.

The table lists this clone with a count of one. The V and J genes are TRBV19 and TRBJ2-1; D possibly uses TRBD1 or TRBD2 (5 bases each). The CDR3 has 15 residues. V was cut by 3 bases and J by 6 bases, with 15 bases left in between. Per the germline V gene, CDR1 is LNHDA and CDR2 is SQIVND (reference sequence). In nucleotides, the CDR3 is TGTGCCAGTAGTATTTGGGGGACCTTTTCCAATGAGCAGTTCTTC. This sequence encodes CASSIWGTFSNEQFF.

The V gene is TRBV2, the J gene TRBJ1-3; no clear D gene. V dropped 2 bases and J dropped 1 base, with 6 bases sitting between them. The length of the CDR3 is 14 residues. CDR1 is SNHLY, CDR2 FYNNEI, per germline. The CDR3 DNA reads as TGTGCCAGCAGTGAAAGAGGATCTGGAAACACCATATATTTT. It translates to CASSERGSGNTIYF.

In the case of this clone: At one end, the junction sequence differs from germline, possibly due to a read error. The chain employs TRBV28 and TRBJ2-7, with 10 nucleotides matching TRBD2. The CDR3 runs 12 residues. Germline CDR1 is MDHEN and CDR2 is SYDVKM. CDR3 sequence reads: CASSSGSSGSIF. The CDR3 coding sequence is TGTGCCAGCAGTTCAGGGTCTAGCGGGAGTATCTTC.

This CDR3 is CSASPIWENTEAFF. DNA of the CDR3: TGCAGTGCTAGTCCGATATGGGAGAACACTGAAGCTTTCTTT. The chain uses TRBV20-1 and TRBJ1-1, with D uncertain. The CDR3 is made up of 14 amino acids. The germline V and J ends were trimmed by 3 bases and 1 base, with 12 bases remaining between them. Germline loops: CDR1 DFQATT, CDR2 SNEGSKA (reference sequence).